This TCR beta chain came from a study of early T cells in non-severe SARS-CoV-2 infection. This clonotype was seen repeatedly, ten times or more. This CDR3 is 16 amino acids long. Between the trimmed V and J ends, which lost 5 bases and 0 bases, there was a span of 15 bases. In germline, CDR1 is SGHAT, CDR2 FQNNGV. TCRdb re-called the 5' RACE reads with MiXCR, one entry per CDR3 protein. The sample has approximately 80,000 distinct CDR3 sequences; about 11% are singletons. The V call is TRBV11-2, the J call TRBJ2-3, with D perhaps given as TRBD1 or TRBD2 (6 bases each). The clonotype originates from an adult who was a healthcare worker with PCR-confirmed SARS-CoV-2 infection or an uninfected control (not recorded which). The sequencing here drew on whole blood, taken at baseline. CDR3 sequence (DNA): TGTGCCAGCAGCGCCCGTCCGGGGGCTAGCACAGATACGCAGTATTTT. Its translation: CASSARPGASTDTQYF.